The sequence of this T cell receptor (beta chain) was determined in a study of blood T cells in healthy people across ages. Study-wide results and limits: Comparison with aged donors showed that long-lived donors had more naive CD4+ cells and higher diversity.

This clonotype has just one count. Its antigen is unknown. Per the germline V gene, CDR1 is SGHRS and CDR2 is YFSETQ. The CDR3 runs 16 residues. Trimming took 3 bases from V and 5 from J; bases not matched to a gene: 6. The authors ran a second PCR of about 6 to 11 cycles using a sample-barcoded 5' primer and a J-beta primer mix. Every sample produced at least 2.5 million CDR3-containing paired-end reads. TCRdb re-analysed the 5' RACE reads in MiXCR, keeping a single row per CDR3 protein. Of around 800,000 distinct CDR3 sequences in the sample, more than 35% were seen once. Every sample yielded at least 6.5 million isolated PBMCs.

This receptor was identified in a man older than 75 in good health. Sequencing used blood. This chain joins TRBV5-1 and TRBJ2-1; 12 nucleotides match TRBD2. In DNA form, the CDR3 reads TGCGCCAGCAGCTACCTAGCGGGGGGGGGAGACAATGAGCAGTTCTTC. Its translation: CASSYLAGGGDNEQFF.